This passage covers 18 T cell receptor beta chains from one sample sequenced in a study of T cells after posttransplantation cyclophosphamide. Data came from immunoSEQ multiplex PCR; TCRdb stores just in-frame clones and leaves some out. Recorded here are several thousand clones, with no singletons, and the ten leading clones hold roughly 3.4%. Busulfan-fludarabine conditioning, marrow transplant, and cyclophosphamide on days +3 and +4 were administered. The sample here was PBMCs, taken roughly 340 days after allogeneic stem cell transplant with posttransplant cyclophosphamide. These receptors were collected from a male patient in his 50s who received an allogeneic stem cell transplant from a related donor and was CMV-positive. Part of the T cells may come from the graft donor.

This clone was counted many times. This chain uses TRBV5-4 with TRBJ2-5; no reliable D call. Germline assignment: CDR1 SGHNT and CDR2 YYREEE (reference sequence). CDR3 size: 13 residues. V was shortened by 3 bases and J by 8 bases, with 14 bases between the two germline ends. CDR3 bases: TGTGCCAGCAGCTCCAAAACGGTCATTACCCAGTACTTC. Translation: CASSSKTVITQYF.

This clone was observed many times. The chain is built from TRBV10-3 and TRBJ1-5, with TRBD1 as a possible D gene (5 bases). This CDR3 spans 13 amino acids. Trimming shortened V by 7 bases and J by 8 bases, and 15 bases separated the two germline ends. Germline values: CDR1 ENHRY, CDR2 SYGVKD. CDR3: CAITRDRGEPQHF. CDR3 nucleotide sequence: TGTGCCATCACCCGCGACCGGGGGGAGCCCCAGCATTTT.

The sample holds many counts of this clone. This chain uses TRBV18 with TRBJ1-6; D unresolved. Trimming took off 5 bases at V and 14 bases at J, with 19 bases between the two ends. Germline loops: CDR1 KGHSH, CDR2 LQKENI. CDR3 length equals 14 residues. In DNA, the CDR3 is TGTGCCAGCTCAACTGAGGCCACCAGTAAGACCCTCCACTTT. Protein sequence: CASSTEATSKTLHF. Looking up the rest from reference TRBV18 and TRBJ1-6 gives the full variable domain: NAGVMQNPRHLVRRRGQEARLRCSPMKGHSHVYWYRQLPEEGLKFMVYLQKENIIDESGMPKERFSAEFPKEGPSILRIQQVVRGDSAAYFCASSTEATSKTLHFGNGTRLTVT.

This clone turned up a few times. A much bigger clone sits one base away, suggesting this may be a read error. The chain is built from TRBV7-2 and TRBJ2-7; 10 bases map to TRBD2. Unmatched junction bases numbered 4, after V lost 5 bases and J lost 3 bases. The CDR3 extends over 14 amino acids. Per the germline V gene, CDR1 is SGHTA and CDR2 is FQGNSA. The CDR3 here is CASSLSGGDYEQYF. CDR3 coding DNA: TGTGCCAGCAGCCTCAGCGGGGGGGACTACGAGCAGTACTTC.

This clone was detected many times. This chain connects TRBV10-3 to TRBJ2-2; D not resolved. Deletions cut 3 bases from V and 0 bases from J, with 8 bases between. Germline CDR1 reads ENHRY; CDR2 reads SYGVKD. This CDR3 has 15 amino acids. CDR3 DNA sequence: TGTGCCATCAGTGAAATGCAGGCGAACACCGGGGAGCTGTTTTTT. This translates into CAISEMQANTGELFF.

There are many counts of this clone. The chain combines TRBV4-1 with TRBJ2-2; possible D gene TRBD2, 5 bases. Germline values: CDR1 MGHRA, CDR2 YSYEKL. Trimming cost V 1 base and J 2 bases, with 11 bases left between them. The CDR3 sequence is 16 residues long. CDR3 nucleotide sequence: TGCGCCAGCAGCCAAGTCGCTAGCAGAAACACCGGGGAGCTGTTTTTT. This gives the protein CASSQVASRNTGELFF.

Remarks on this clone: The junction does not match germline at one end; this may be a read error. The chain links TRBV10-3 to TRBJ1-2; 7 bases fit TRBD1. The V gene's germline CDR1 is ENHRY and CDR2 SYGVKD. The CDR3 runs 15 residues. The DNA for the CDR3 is TGTGCCGTCAGTGAGTCCCAGGGGGTAAGGTATGGCTACACCTTC. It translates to CAVSESQGVRYGYTF.

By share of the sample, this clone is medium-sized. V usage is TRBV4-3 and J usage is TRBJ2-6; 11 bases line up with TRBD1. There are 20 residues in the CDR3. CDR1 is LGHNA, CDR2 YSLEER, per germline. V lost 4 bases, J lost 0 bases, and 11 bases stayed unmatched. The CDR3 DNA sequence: TGCGCCAGCAGCCCTGAGAAAGGGACAGGGGGTTTCTCTGGGGCCAACGTCCTGACTTTC. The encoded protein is CASSPEKGTGGFSGANVLTF.

The CDR3 loop is CASSILSAGDPEQYF. CDR3 nucleotide sequence: TGTGCCAGTAGTATTCTTTCCGCGGGGGATCCCGAGCAGTACTTC. V usage is TRBV19 and J usage is TRBJ2-5; TRBD2 matches at 7 bases. The J call may be wrong; the DNA end is better matched by TRBJ2-7. This CDR3 comprises 15 residues. Germline assignment: CDR1 LNHDA and CDR2 SQIVND (reference sequence).

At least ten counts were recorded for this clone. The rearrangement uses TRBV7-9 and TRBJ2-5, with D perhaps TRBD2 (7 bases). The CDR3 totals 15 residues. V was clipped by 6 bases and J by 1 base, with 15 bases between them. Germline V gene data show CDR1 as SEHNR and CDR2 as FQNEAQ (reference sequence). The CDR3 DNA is TGTGCCAGCAGGTATACCCGGGGGGCCCAAGAGACCCAGTACTTC. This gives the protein CASRYTRGAQETQYF.

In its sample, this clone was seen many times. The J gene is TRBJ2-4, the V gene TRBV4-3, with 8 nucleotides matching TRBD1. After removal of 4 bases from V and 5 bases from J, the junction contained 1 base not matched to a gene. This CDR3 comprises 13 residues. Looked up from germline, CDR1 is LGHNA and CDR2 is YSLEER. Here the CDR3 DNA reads TGCGCCAGCAGCCCGGACAGGGAAAACATTCAGTACTTC. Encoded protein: CASSPDRENIQYF.

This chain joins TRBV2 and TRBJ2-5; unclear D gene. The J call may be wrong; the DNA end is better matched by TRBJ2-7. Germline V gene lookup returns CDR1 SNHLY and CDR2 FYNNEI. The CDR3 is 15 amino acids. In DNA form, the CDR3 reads TGTGCCAGCAGTGCGAAAGGCTGGGGCTCCTACGAGCAGTACTTC. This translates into CASSAKGWGSYEQYF.

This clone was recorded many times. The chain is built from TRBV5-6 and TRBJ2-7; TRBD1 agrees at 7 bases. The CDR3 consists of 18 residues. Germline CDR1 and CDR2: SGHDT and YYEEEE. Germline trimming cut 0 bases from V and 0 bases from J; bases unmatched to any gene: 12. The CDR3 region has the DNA TGTGCCAGCAGCTTGGGGGGACGTGACAGGGCCAGCTCCTACGAGCAGTACTTC. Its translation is CASSLGGRDRASSYEQYF. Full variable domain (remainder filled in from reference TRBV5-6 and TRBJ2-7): DAGVTQSPTHLIKTRGQQVTLRCSPKSGHDTVSWYQQALGQGPQFIFQYYEEEERQRGNFPDRFSGHQFPNYSSELNVNALLLGDSALYLCASSLGGRDRASSYEQYFGPGTRLTVT.

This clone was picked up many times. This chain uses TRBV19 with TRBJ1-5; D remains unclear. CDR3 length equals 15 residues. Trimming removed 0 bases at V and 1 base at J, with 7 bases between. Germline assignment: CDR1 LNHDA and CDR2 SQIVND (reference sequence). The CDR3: CASSIDWQSNQPQHF. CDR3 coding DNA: TGTGCCAGTAGTATAGATTGGCAAAGCAATCAGCCCCAGCATTTT.

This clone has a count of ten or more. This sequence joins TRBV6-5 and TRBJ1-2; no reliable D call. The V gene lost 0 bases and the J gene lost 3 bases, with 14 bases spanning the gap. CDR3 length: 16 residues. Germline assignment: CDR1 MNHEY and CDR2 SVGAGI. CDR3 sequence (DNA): TGTGCCAGCAGTTACTCAGAGGCGGCGGACTACTATGGCTACACCTTC. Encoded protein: CASSYSEAADYYGYTF.

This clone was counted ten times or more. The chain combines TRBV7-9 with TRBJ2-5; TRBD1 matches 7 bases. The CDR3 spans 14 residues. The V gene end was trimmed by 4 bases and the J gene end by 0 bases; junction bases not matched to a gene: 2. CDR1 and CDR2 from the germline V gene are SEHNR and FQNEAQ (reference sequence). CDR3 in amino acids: CASSSGQYQETQYF. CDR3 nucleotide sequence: TGTGCCAGCAGCTCGGGACAGTACCAAGAGACCCAGTACTTC.

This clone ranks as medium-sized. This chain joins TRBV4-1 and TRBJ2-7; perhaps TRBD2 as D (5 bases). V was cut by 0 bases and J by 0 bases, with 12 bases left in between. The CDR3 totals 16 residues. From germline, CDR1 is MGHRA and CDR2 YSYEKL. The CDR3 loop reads CASSQDIGLSSYEQYF. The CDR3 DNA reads TGCGCCAGCAGCCAAGATATCGGACTCAGCTCCTACGAGCAGTACTTC.

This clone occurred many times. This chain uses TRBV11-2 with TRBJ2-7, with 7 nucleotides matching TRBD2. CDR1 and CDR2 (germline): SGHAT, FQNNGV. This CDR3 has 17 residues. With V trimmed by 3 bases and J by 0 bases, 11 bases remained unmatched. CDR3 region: CASSFDRGGSGSYEQYF. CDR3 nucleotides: TGTGCCAGCAGCTTCGACCGAGGCGGGAGCGGCTCCTACGAGCAGTACTTC.